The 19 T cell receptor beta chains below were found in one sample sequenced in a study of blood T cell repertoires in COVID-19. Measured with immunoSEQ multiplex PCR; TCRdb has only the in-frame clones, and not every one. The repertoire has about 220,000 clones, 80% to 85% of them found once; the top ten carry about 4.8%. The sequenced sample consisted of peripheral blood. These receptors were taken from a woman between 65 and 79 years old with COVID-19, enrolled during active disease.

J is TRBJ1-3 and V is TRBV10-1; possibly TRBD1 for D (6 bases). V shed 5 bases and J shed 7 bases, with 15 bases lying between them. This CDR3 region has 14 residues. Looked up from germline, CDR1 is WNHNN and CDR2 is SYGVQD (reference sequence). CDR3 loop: CASSPERRGNTIYF. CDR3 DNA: TGCGCCAGCAGTCCAGAGAGAAGGGGGAACACCATATATTTT.

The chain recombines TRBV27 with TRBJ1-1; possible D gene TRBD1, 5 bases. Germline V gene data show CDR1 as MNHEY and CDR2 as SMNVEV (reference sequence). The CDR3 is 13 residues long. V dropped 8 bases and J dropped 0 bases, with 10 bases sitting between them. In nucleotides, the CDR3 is TGTGCCAGCTGCAGGGTCCTGAACACTGAAGCTTTCTTT. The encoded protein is CASCRVLNTEAFF.

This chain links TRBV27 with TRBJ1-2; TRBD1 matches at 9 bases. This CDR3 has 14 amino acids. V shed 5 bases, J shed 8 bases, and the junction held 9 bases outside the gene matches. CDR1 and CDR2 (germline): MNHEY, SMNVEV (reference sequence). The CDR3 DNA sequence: TGTGCCAGCAGTACCCTGGGACAGGGAGGCGGCTACACCTTC. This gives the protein CASSTLGQGGGYTF.

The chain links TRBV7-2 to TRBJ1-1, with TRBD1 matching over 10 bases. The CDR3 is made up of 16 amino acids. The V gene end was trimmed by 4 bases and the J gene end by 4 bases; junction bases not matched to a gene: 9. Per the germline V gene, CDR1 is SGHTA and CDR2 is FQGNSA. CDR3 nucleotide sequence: TGTGCCAGCAGCTCGCGTCTCCGGGACAGGGGCACTGAAGCTTTCTTT. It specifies CASSSRLRDRGTEAFF. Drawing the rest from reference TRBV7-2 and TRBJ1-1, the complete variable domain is GAGVSQSPSNKVTEKGKDVELRCDPISGHTALYWYRQSLGQGLEFLIYFQGNSAPDKSGLPSDRFSAERTGGSVSTLTIQRTQQEDSAVYLCASSSRLRDRGTEAFFGQGTRLTVV.

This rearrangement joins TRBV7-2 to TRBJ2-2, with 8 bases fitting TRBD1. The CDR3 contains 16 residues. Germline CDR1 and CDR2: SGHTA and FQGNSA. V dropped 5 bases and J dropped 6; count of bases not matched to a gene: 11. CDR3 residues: CASSLLGQGAPGELFF. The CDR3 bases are TGTGCCAGCAGCCTATTGGGCCAGGGGGCCCCCGGGGAGCTGTTTTTT.

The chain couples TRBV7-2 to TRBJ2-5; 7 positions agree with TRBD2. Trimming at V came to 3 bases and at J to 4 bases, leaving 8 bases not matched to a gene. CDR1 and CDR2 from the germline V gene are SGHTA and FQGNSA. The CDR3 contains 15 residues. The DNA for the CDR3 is TGTGCCAGCAGCTTGAGGGCGGGGAGGGTAGAGACCCAGTACTTC. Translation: CASSLRAGRVETQYF. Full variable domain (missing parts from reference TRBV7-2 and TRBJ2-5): GAGVSQSPSNKVTEKGKDVELRCDPISGHTALYWYRQSLGQGLEFLIYFQGNSAPDKSGLPSDRFSAERTGGSVSTLTIQRTQQEDSAVYLCASSLRAGRVETQYFGPGTRLLVL.

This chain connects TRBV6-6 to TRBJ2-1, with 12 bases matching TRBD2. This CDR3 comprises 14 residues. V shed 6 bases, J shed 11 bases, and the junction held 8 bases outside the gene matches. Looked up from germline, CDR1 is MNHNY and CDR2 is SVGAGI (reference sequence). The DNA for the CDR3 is TGTGCCAGCAGATCCGGACTAGCGGGATCTCAGCAGTTCTTC. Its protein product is CASRSGLAGSQQFF.

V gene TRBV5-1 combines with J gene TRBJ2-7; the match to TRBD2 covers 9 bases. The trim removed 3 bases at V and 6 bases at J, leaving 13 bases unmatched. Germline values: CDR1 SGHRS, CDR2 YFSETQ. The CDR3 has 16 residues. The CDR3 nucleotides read TGCGCCAGCAGCTCCGTCCTTCTAGCGGGAACGTCCGAGCAGTACTTC. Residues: CASSSVLLAGTSEQYF.

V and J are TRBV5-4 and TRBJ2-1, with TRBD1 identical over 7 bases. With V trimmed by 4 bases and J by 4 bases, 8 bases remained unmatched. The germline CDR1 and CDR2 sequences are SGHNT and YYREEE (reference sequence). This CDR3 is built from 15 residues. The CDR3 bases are TGTGCCAGCAGCCCCCGGGACAGCCTTTACAATGAGCAGTTCTTC. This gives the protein CASSPRDSLYNEQFF.

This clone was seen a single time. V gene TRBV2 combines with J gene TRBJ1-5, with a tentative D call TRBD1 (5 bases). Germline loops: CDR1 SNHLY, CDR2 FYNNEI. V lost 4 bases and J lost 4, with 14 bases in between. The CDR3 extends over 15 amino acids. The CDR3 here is CASSGGREGNQPQHF. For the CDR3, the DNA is TGTGCCAGCAGTGGCGGCAGGGAAGGAAATCAGCCCCAGCATTTT.

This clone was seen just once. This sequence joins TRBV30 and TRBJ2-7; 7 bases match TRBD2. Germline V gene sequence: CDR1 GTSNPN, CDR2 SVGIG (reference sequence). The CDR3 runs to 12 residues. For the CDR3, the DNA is TGTGCTGGGGGGGATGCTAGGTACGAGCAGTACTTC. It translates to CAGGDARYEQYF.

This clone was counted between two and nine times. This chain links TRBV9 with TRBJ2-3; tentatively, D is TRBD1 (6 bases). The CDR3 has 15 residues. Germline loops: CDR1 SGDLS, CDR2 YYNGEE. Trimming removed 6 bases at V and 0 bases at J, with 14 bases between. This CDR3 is CASKNREGSTDTQYF. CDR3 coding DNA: TGTGCCAGCAAAAACAGGGAAGGGAGCACAGATACGCAGTATTTT.

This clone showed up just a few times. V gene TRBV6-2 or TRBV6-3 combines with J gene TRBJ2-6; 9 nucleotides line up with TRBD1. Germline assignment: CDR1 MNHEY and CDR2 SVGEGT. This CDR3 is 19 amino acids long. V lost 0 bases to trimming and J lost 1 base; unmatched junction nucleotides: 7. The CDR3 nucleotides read TGTGCCAGCAGTTACTCTATGGGACAGGGTGGATCTGGGGCCAACGTCCTGACTTTC. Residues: CASSYSMGQGGSGANVLTF.

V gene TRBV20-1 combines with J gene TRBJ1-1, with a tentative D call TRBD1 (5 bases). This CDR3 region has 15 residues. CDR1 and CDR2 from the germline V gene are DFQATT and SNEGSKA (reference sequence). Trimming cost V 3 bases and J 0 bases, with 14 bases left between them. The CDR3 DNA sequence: TGCAGTGCTAGTTCCTTCGACAGAATGAACACTGAAGCTTTCTTT. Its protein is CSASSFDRMNTEAFF.

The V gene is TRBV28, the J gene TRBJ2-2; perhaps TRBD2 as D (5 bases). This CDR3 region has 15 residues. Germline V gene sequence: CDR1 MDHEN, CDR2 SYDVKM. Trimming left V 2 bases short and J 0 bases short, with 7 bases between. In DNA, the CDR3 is TGTGCCAGCAGTTTAAGCGGTTCGAACACCGGGGAGCTGTTTTTT. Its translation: CASSLSGSNTGELFF.

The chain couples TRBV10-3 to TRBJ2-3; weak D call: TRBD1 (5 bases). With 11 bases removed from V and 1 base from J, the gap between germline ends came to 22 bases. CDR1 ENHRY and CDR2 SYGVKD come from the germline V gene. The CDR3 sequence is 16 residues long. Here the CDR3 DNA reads TGTGCCTCCCAGGGTGAAGGGTCCCTAGGCACAGATACGCAGTATTTT. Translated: CASQGEGSLGTDTQYF.

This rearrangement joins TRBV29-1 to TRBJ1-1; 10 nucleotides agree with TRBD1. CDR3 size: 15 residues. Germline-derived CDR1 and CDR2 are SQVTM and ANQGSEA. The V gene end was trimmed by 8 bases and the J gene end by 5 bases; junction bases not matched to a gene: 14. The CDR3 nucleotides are TGCAGCTCAAAACGGGACAGGGGTGAGGGAACTGAAGCTTTCTTT. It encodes CSSKRDRGEGTEAFF.

The CDR3 spells CASSPKGSTDTQYF. CDR3 coding DNA: TGTGCCAGCAGCCCCAAGGGGTCCACAGATACGCAGTATTTT. This chain joins TRBV5-8 and TRBJ2-3, with a weak D call TRBD1 (5 bases). V lost 4 bases, J lost 2 bases, and 11 bases lay in between. This CDR3 comprises 14 residues. The germline CDR1 and CDR2 sequences are SGHTS and YDEGEE. The full variable domain, its missing parts supplied by reference TRBV5-8 and TRBJ2-3, is EAGVTQSPTHLIKTRGQQATLRCSPISGHTSVYWYQQALGLGLQFLLWYDEGEERNRGNFPPRFSGRQFPNYSSELNVNALELEDSALYLCASSPKGSTDTQYFGPGTRLTVL.

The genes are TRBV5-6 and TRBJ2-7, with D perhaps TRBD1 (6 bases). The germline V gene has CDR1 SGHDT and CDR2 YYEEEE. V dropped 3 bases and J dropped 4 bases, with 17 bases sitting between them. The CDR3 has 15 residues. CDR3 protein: CASSSPTATGYEQYF. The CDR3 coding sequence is TGTGCCAGCAGCTCCCCGACGGCTACAGGGTACGAGCAGTACTTC.